This TCR beta chain derives from a study of OX40 agonist ivuxolimab in advanced cancers. Study details: Six ivuxolimab dose levels, 0.01 to 10 mg/kg, were given intravenously every 2 weeks.

Sequencing used immunoSEQ multiplex PCR; TCRdb keeps in-frame clones, though not all of them. This sample has roughly 80,000 clones, with roughly nine tenths found just once. V was cut by 7 bases and J by 0 bases, with 13 bases left in between. This CDR3 comprises 16 residues. Germline V CDR1 and CDR2: LNHDA, SQIVND (reference sequence). Autoimmune disease history or systemic immunosuppression led to patients being barred. Patients had blood sampled at baseline and again on cycle 4 day 1 and cycle 7 day 1. This clonotype originated in an adult with an advanced solid tumor such as melanoma, head and neck, liver or kidney cancer. This rearrangement joins TRBV19 to TRBJ2-6; D unresolved. Sequenced material: CD4+ or CD8+ T cells sorted from blood, taken in a trial of the OX40 agonist ivuxolimab. Here the CDR3 reads CASTETAISGANVLTF. The CDR3 bases are TGTGCCAGTACAGAGACGGCGATCTCTGGGGCCAACGTCCTGACTTTC. The entire variable domain, with the rest obtained from reference TRBV19 and TRBJ2-6, is as follows: DGGITQSPKYLFRKEGQNVTLSCEQNLNHDAMYWYRQDPGQGLRLIYYSQIVNDFQKGDIAEGYSVSREKKESFPLTVTSAQKNPTAFYLCASTETAISGANVLTFGAGSRLTVL.